Sequencing of this TCR beta chain was carried out in a study of cytomegalovirus exposure and HLA in healthy donors. Study conclusions and caveats: It was found in a later analysis that first-cohort TCR clusters tended to co-occur in the 90 to 150 validation repertoires. Cytomegalovirus-associated status was assigned to 150 or so TCR beta chains.

Trimming removed 4 bases at V and 1 base at J, with 14 bases between. The CDR3 length is 15 residues. CDR1 and CDR2 from the germline V gene are SGHRS and YFSETQ. Clones were read by immunoSEQ multiplex PCR, and TCRdb kept only the in-frame ones, dropping some. The table records fewer than 400,000 clones, about nine tenths of them present only once. For this clone: What it recognizes is unknown.

This receptor was identified in a woman younger than 30 in good health and CMV-seronegative. Sequenced material: PBMCs. V is TRBV5-1 and J is TRBJ1-1, with D hard to call. The CDR3 here is CASSLNAPGNTEAFF. CDR3 bases: TGCGCCAGCAGCCTAAACGCTCCGGGGAACACTGAAGCTTTCTTT.